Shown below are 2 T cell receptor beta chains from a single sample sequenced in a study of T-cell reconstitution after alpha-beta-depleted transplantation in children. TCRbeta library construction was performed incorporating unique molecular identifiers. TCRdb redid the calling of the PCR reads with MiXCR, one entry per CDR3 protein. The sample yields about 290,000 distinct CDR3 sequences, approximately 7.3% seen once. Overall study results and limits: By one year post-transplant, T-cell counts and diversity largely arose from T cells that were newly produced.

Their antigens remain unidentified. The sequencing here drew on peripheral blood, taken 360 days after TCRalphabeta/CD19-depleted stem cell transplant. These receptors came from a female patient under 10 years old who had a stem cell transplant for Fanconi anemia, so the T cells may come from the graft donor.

The CDR3 here is CASSFWTGWRTEAFF. CDR3 nucleotides: TGTGCCAGCAGCTTTTGGACAGGTTGGAGGACTGAAGCTTTCTTT. This chain connects TRBV7-9 to TRBJ1-1, with 7 bases matching TRBD1. V lost 3 bases and J lost 5; bases outside the gene matches: 9. The CDR3 runs to 15 residues. Germline V gives CDR1 SEHNR, CDR2 FQNEAQ (reference sequence).

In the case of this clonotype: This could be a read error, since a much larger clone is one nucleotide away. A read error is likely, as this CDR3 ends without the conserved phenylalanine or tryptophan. DNA for the CDR3: TGTGCCAGCAGCGCCTTCCAGGACAGGGCAGAGACCCAGTACTCC. It specifies CASSAFQDRAETQYS. The gene calls are TRBV7-9 and TRBJ2-5; 8 positions match TRBD1. The germline gives CDR1 SEHNR, CDR2 FQNEAQ (reference sequence). The ends lost 5 bases at V and 4 bases at J; junction bases unmatched: 9. The CDR3 has 15 residues.